This T cell receptor beta chain was found in a study of T cell changes during pregnancy in multiple sclerosis (dated by TCRdb to 2018 to 2020). Looking at the study overall: In women with multiple sclerosis, the researchers looked at how the T cell repertoire shifted as pregnancy progressed.

The CDR3 covers 14 residues, taking in both the cysteine and the phenylalanine. CDR3 DNA only is kept here, 42 bases in frame from base 1. The germline V gene encodes CDR1 SGHTA and CDR2 FQGNSA. Trimming at the junction amounts to 1 base on V and 2 bases on J, and the germline ends lie 8 bases apart. Libraries were built with the immunoSEQ multiplex PCR assay. The table comes from immuneACCESS by way of TCRdb, which keeps in-frame sequences with V and J called. Part of the clones is missing from these tables; in studies checked, under half for an unresolved V gene and the rest for unknown reasons. The sample table shows over 30,000 clones, and 85% to 95% are seen once. The ten largest clones represent about 0.38% of the sample. As concerns this clone: Its antigen is still unknown. No base quality information exists; no much larger clone differs at one position.

The receptor was derived from a female donor with multiple sclerosis, enrolled in a pregnancy study. The sequence links TRBV7-2 to TRBJ1-2; no confident D gene assignment can be made. Here the sequenced sample was CD4+ T cells from peripheral blood mononuclear cells, taken after pregnancy. The CDR3 sequence is CASSLDAGNYGYTF. The nucleotide sequence reads as follows: TGTGCCAGCAGCTTAGACGCAGGCAACTATGGCTACACCTTC.